The source of this T cell receptor (beta chain) is a study of shared clonotypes between healthy human individuals (dated by TCRdb to the early 2020s). With regard to the full study: The cohort comprised two women and three men aged 18 to 49 years. For each donor, CD4 naive and CD4 memory were each run on three plates, CD8 naive on two plates, and CD8 memory on one plate. To estimate repertoire size and how much clonotype sharing occurs between individuals, the study deeply sequenced the blood TCR repertoires of about five healthy adults. Libraries were prepared and TCR repertoires were sequenced by different laboratories using diverse techniques, in order to increase sequencing depth and limit assay-specific biases. Each donor's leukapheresis produced roughly between roughly 0.85 and 10 billion PBMCs.

Worth noting for this clone: No antigen is known for it. No per-base quality is available; no much larger clone lies one base away.

Using the deep immunoSEQ assay, multiplex PCR amplified TCR CDR3 regions from genomic DNA. Genomic DNA extracted from each cell subset was distributed evenly over all wells of several immunoSEQ 96-well plates, and each plate served as one replicate. For sorted subsets, around 200 ng genomic DNA, equal to 30,000 to 35,000 T cell genomes, was loaded into each replicate PCR. Purified libraries were quantified with a Qubit 3.0 fluorometer, sized on a Bioanalyzer 2100, and re-quantified with the KAPA Library Quantification kit. Every immunoSEQ 96-well plate was sequenced on a dedicated single-read 150-cycle Illumina NextSeq 550 flow cell. The authors processed their data as follows. The immunoSEQ output contained only junctional sequences without quality scores, so filtering could not match that applied to full-length reads. Sequences were annotated with PyIR, a Python wrapper for IgBLAST v1.9, and V/J genes and CDR3 were assigned using IMGT germline references. Reads with weak V/J assignments (E-value above 1e-6), missing CDR3, stop codons, out-of-frame junctions, or ambiguous translated residues were removed. V3J clonotypes were defined as sequences sharing an identical inferred V gene, J gene, and CDR3 amino acid sequence. Percentage overlap between repertoires was computed as shared unique clonotypes divided by the size of the smaller repertoire. RTK rarefaction, the Chao1 estimator, and Recon v2.1 estimates of unobserved clonotypes were used to assess repertoire richness. For all TCRbeta clonotypes obtained by the gDNA method from a few donors, generation probabilities were computed with OLGA. TCRdb holds this immuneACCESS table with in-frame rearrangements only. Some clones are missing; in checked studies, unresolved V genes explain under half, and the rest has no known cause. V and J calls plus clone size are reproduced from that table; the DNA served to infer D and trimming. The sample yields more than 2 million clones; 95% were counted once. The top ten constitute 0.1% to 0.15% of the sample.

The CDR3 covers 12 residues, taking in both the cysteine and the phenylalanine. Left in the record is the CDR3 DNA by itself, 36 bases read in frame from the first base. Trimmed from V: 6 bases; trimmed from J: 6 bases; junction bases lacking a gene match: 5. CDR1 and CDR2 (SNHLY, FYNNEI) derive from the germline V gene. Donors were healthy HIV-negative adults with no recently reported acute infections or vaccinations. Only Caucasian adults living in Nashville, Tennessee, USA were represented among the donors. Magnetic negative selection was used to enrich CD4+ T cells, after which naive cells were positively selected on CD45RA and the negative fraction became the memory subset. After blood collection by leukapheresis, PBMCs were isolated using Ficoll-Histopaque density gradient centrifugation and then cryopreserved in the vapor phase of liquid nitrogen. Purity and quantity of every magnetically sorted T cell population were checked by analytical flow cytometry. Genomic DNA was isolated from each sorted fraction and quantified by UV absorbance on a Nanodrop 2000c.

Study-wide conclusions, independent of this receptor: Pairwise subsampling indicated that sequencing depth was expected to affect the degree of clonotype sharing among donors. Across a handful of donors, about 5% of naive CD4, over 3% of naive CD8, 2.3% of memory CD4, and approximately 0.4% of memory CD8 clonotypes were shared. Rarefaction of sorted-subset datasets indicated incomplete sequencing despite the large sequencing depth. Naive subsets generally had larger estimated clonotype richness than memory subsets did. Clonotypes shared by all four sorted-subset donors showed higher generation probabilities than non-shared clonotypes. The genetic and exposure-history diversity represented was limited by the small number of donors. Sampling was restricted to blood, and TCR repertoires in tissue are likely to differ from TCR repertoires in blood.

The sequencing sample was made of naive CD4+ T cells sorted from blood. What the cell subset or site label conveys for this sample: CD45RA+ positively selected. This TCR derives from a man between 18 and 29 years old in good health. The sequence is built from TRBV2 and TRBJ2-7, with TRBD1 matching 7 junction bases. The nucleotide sequence reads as follows: TGTGCCAGCAGGGACAACAGGGGCGAGCAGTACTTC. The resulting protein is CASRDNRGEQYF.